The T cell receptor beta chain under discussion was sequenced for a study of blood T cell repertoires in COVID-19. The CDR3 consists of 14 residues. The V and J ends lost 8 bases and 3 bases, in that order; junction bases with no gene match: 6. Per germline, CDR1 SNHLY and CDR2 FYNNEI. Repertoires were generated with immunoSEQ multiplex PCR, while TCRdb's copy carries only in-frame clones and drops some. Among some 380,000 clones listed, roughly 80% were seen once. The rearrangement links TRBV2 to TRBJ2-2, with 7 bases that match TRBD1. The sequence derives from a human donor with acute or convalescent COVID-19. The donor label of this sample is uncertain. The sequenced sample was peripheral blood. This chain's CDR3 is CASCRDRDTGELFF. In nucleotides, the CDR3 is TGTGCCAGCTGCCGGGACAGAGACACCGGGGAGCTGTTTTTT.